The text below deals with one TCR beta chain. The antigen remains undetermined. The record originates from a study of cytomegalovirus exposure and HLA in healthy donors. General observations from the study: On later analysis, the bulk of CMV-associated TCR beta chains appeared to be HLA-restricted.

This CDR3 is 14 amino acids long. From germline, CDR1 is PRHDT and CDR2 FYEKMQ (reference sequence). V lost 2 bases and J 4 bases, leaving 10 bases between the germline ends. Primers included in the PCR were 60 Vbeta and 13 Jbeta primers. Sequencing used immunoSEQ multiplex PCR; TCRdb keeps in-frame clones, though not all of them. The sample consists of approximately 110,000 clones, less than 80% of them appearing once. Specimen: PBMCs. The chain has TRBV13 and TRBJ2-3, with no clear D. The TCR originated in a man in his forties or fifties in good health and CMV-seronegative. In DNA, the CDR3 is TGTGCCAGCAGCTTAACACGCTTCGCAGATACGCAGTATTTT. Amino acid sequence: CASSLTRFADTQYF.